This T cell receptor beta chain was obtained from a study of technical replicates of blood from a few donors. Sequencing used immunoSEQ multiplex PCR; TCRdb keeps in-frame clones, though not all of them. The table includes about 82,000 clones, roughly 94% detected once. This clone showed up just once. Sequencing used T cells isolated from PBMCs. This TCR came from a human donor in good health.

In nucleotides, the CDR3 is TGTGCCAGCTCACTGCAGCGGGCGTCCTTCTACGAGCAGTACTTC. Amino acids: CASSLQRASFYEQYF. The gene calls are TRBV18 and TRBJ2-7; D is perhaps TRBD2 (6 bases). CDR1 and CDR2 (germline): KGHSH, LQKENI. The CDR3 contains 15 residues. V was trimmed by 4 bases and J by 3 bases, leaving 16 bases between them.